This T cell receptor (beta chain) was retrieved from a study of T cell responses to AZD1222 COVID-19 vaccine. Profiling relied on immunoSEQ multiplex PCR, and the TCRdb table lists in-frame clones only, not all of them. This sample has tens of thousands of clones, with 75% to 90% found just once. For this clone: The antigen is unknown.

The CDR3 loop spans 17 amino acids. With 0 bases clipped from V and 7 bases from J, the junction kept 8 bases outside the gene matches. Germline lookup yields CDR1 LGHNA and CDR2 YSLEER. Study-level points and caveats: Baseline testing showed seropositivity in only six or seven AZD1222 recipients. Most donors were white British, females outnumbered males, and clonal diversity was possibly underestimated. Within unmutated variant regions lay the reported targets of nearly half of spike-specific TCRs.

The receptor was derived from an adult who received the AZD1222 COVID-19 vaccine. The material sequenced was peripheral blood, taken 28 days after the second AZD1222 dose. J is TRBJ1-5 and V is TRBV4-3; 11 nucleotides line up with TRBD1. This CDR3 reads CASSQDWGTGGLQPQHF. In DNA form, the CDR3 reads TGCGCCAGCAGCCAAGATTGGGGGACAGGGGGTCTACAGCCCCAGCATTTT.